This TCR beta chain was sequenced for a study of T cells in tuberculosis. Study findings and constraints: Using the GMM-specific repertoire gave about 86% accuracy versus approximately 70% with motifs. Smaller alpha distances in active tuberculosis partly reflected shorter CDR3-alpha lengths.

With 4 bases removed from V and 5 bases from J, the gap between germline ends came to 9 bases. Per the germline V gene, CDR1 is LNHNV and CDR2 is YYDKDF (reference sequence). The CDR3 covers 13 residues. Method: immunoSEQ multiplex PCR; TCRdb's copy keeps in-frame clones and lacks some. Here the sample spans roughly 35,000 clones, roughly 92% being singletons. Comment on this clone: Its antigen is currently unknown.

The genes are TRBV15 and TRBJ2-1; D not certain. Sequenced material: PBMCs. This receptor was obtained from a donor between 10 and 35 years old with latent tuberculosis or without tuberculosis infection. In nucleotides, the CDR3 is TGTGCCACCAGCACTCGTTCCGACAATGAGCAGTTCTTC. This encodes CATSTRSDNEQFF. The full variable domain, its missing parts supplied by reference TRBV15 and TRBJ2-1, is DAMVIQNPRYQVTQFGKPVTLSCSQTLNHNVMYWYQQKSSQAPKLLFHYYDKDFNNEADTPDNFQSRRPNTSFCFLDIRSPGLGDTAMYLCATSTRSDNEQFFGPGTRLTVL.